A selection of T cell receptor beta chains follows, all from one sample in a study of blood T cell repertoires in COVID-19. Sequencing was performed with immunoSEQ multiplex PCR; in TCRdb, only in-frame clones are kept and a portion is missing. In the table there are about 85,000 clones, almost 85% of which are singletons. The source material was peripheral blood. The receptor set was obtained from a woman aged 80 or over with acute or convalescent COVID-19. Each CDR3 is given with its conserved first and last residue.

V | CDR3
TRBV5-1 | CASSSGTGVETQYF
TRBV19 | CASVSESYEQYF
TRBV2 | CASQRSSGGGEQFF
TRBV10-2 | CASSLSAEAFF
TRBV7-3 | CASSLTPGTGGAEGYTF
TRBV28 | CASSLADMDYGYTF
TRBV3-1/TRBV3-2 | CASSWTSGSYEQYF
TRBV5-1 | CASSLIGLSGNTIYF
TRBV9 | CASQGPAGGEQYF
TRBV7-9 | CASSTGTGGFYGYTF
TRBV5-1 | CASSLGQEETQYF
TRBV5-1 | CASSLEGQDHNEQFF
TRBV5-1 | CASSSVGVGNNEKLFF
TRBV28 | CASSPTGGSFNEQFF
TRBV5-1 | CASSRRPGGRELTDTQYF
TRBV7-3 | CASSLRGQRGGTDTQYF
TRBV4-2 | CASSQDRGVAGDYNEQFF
TRBV3-1/TRBV3-2 | CASSLADYQETQYF
TRBV10-2 | CASSDRIYTDTQYF
TRBV7-2 | CASSLDSGINSPLHF
TRBV19 | CASSIVPTGELFF
TRBV11-2 | CASSRLEGTGSYEQYF
TRBV2 | CASSGTAGNTIYF
TRBV28 | CASLESGTGLNNEQFF
TRBV9 | CASSVLAGAGTDTQYF
TRBV6-5 | CASRGTGPNTEAFF
TRBV28 | CASREGGRLNTEAFF
TRBV5-6 | CASSSWDIQPGEQYF
TRBV5-1 | CASSPGQGGTEAFF